Listed here are 2 T cell receptor beta chains from one sample, sequenced in a study of blood T cell repertoires in COVID-19. Produced via immunoSEQ multiplex PCR; TCRdb's table is partial and in-frame only. This table holds more than 300,000 clones, roughly 90% found once. Sequencing was done on a sample of PBMCs or T cells enriched from blood (not recorded which). These receptors were taken from a woman aged 25 to 39 who had been exposed to COVID-19.

This chain joins TRBV9 and TRBJ2-3; tentative D call: TRBD1 (6 bases). The V gene lost 1 base and the J gene lost 6 bases, with 12 bases spanning the gap. The CDR3 loop spans 14 amino acids. In germline, CDR1 is SGDLS, CDR2 YYNGEE. The chain's CDR3 is CASSVQGTADTQYF. The CDR3 DNA is TGTGCCAGCAGCGTACAGGGGACCGCCGATACGCAGTATTTT.

The rearrangement links TRBV20-1 to TRBJ2-1; perhaps TRBD1 as D (6 bases). Germline-derived CDR1 and CDR2 are DFQATT and SNEGSKA (reference sequence). V lost 3 bases, J lost 7 bases, and 16 bases lay in between. This CDR3 has 14 residues. CDR3 loop: CSASGGPFSNEQFF. The CDR3 bases are TGCAGTGCTAGTGGGGGCCCTTTCAGTAATGAGCAGTTCTTC.